These 22 T cell receptor beta chains share one sample of origin, sequenced in a study of T cells in localized non-small cell lung cancer. Data came from immunoSEQ multiplex PCR; TCRdb stores just in-frame clones and leaves some out. The profile shows around 36,000 clones, roughly 80% of them singletons. The sequencing used PBMCs, collected before any cancer treatment. These receptors originate from a woman aged 40-70 years with stage II squamous cell lung carcinoma.

This sequence joins TRBV11-2 and TRBJ2-7, with 11 bases that match TRBD2. Germline V lookup: CDR1 SGHAT, CDR2 FQNNGV. Losses at the gene ends were 3 bases for V and 6 bases for J; bases not matched to a gene: 10. The CDR3 covers 16 residues. Here the CDR3 DNA reads TGTGCCAGCAGCTTCACGACTAGCGGGGAGTCTGGCGAGCAGTACGTC. Amino acid sequence: CASSFTTSGESGEQYV.

The chain couples TRBV4-3 to TRBJ2-6, with D possibly being TRBD2 (6 bases). This CDR3 region has 16 residues. Germline CDR1 and CDR2: LGHNA and YSLEER. V was cut by 0 bases and J by 3 bases, with 9 bases left in between. CDR3 loop: CASSQETGDGANVLTF. The DNA for the CDR3 is TGCGCCAGCAGCCAAGAGACGGGGGATGGGGCCAACGTCCTGACTTTC.

This clone appeared once. The CDR3 reads CASSLRDRGQYEQFF. Written as DNA, the CDR3 is TGTGCCAGCAGTCTCCGGGACAGGGGGCAGTATGAGCAGTTCTTC. The chain has TRBV27 and TRBJ2-1, with 12 bases aligning to TRBD1. The CDR3 is 15 amino acids. The V gene's germline CDR1 is MNHEY and CDR2 SMNVEV (reference sequence). V gave up 5 bases and J gave up 8 bases; unmatched junction bases: 7.

The sample holds a few counts of this clone. This rearrangement joins TRBV6-5 to TRBJ1-4; D is undetermined. Germline V gene sequence: CDR1 MNHEY, CDR2 SVGAGI. The CDR3 spans 14 residues. Trimming stripped 6 bases from V and 8 bases from J, with 16 bases between. The CDR3: CASRRLTAGEKLFF. DNA for the CDR3: TGTGCCAGCAGGCGACTCACGGCGGGGGAAAAACTGTTTTTT.

V gene TRBV5-6 combines with J gene TRBJ2-5; D not certain. The CDR3 has 13 residues. CDR1 is SGHDT, CDR2 YYEEEE, per germline. Trimming pared 1 base from V and 4 bases from J, leaving 8 bases between. The CDR3, as DNA: TGTGCCAGCAGCTTGTTGCTAGTAGAGACCCAGTACTTC. Translating gives CASSLLLVETQYF. The full variable domain, with the rest looked up from reference TRBV5-6 and TRBJ2-5, is DAGVTQSPTHLIKTRGQQVTLRCSPKSGHDTVSWYQQALGQGPQFIFQYYEEEERQRGNFPDRFSGHQFPNYSSELNVNALLLGDSALYLCASSLLLVETQYFGPGTRLLVL.

The chain joins TRBV27 to TRBJ1-2; the D is unclear. The V gene's germline CDR1 is MNHEY and CDR2 SMNVEV (reference sequence). V lost 5 bases and J 0 bases, leaving 22 bases between the germline ends. The length of the CDR3 is 18 residues. The CDR3 bases are TGTGCCAGCAGTCCCGATCCTGGCCGGATTCCTTCTAACTATGGCTACACCTTC. This encodes CASSPDPGRIPSNYGYTF.

The J gene is TRBJ2-7, the V gene TRBV5-6; TRBD2 might be the D (5 bases). The CDR3 length is 10 residues. Trimming cost V 7 bases and J 9 bases, with 11 bases left between them. Germline values: CDR1 SGHDT, CDR2 YYEEEE. The CDR3 reads CASGRRSQYF. As DNA, the CDR3 is TGTGCCAGCGGCCGGAGGTCGCAGTACTTC.

V is TRBV28 and J is TRBJ2-5; 15 nucleotides agree with TRBD2. CDR1 MDHEN and CDR2 SYDVKM come from the germline V gene. The CDR3 runs 19 residues. Trimming took 6 bases from V and 2 from J; bases not matched to a gene: 13. The CDR3 loop is CASRPSWTSGRGTQETQYF. The CDR3 region has the DNA TGTGCCAGCAGGCCGTCCTGGACTAGCGGGAGGGGTACTCAAGAGACCCAGTACTTC.

The rearrangement joins TRBV11-3 to TRBJ2-7, with 12 bases matching TRBD2. The CDR3 extends over 15 amino acids. Germline lookup yields CDR1 SGHNT and CDR2 YENEEA. J lost 6 bases, V lost 1 base, and 4 bases had no gene match. The CDR3 here is CASSLGLAGEVEQYF. The CDR3 nucleotides are TGTGCCAGCAGCTTAGGACTAGCGGGAGAAGTCGAGCAGTACTTC.

The V call is TRBV19, the J call TRBJ1-1; no definite D call. The CDR3 sequence is 13 residues long. The germline gives CDR1 LNHDA, CDR2 SQIVND (reference sequence). Trimming left V 3 bases short and J 1 base short, with 6 bases between. CDR3 in DNA: TGTGCCAGTAGTATTATGGGGAACACTGAAGCTTTCTTT. Its protein is CASSIMGNTEAFF.

The rearrangement joins TRBV7-2 to TRBJ2-5; the match to TRBD1 covers 10 bases. Trimming took 10 bases from V and 5 from J; bases not matched to a gene: 7. Germline loops: CDR1 SGHTA, CDR2 FQGNSA. The CDR3 has 13 residues. CDR3 nucleotide sequence: TGTGCCACCGAACCGGGACAGGGGGAGACCCAGTACTTC. Its translation: CATEPGQGETQYF.

The genes are TRBV27 and TRBJ2-1; D may correspond to TRBD1 or TRBD2 (5 bases each). V lost 7 bases and J 1 base, leaving 11 bases between the germline ends. From germline, CDR1 is MNHEY and CDR2 SMNVEV (reference sequence). This CDR3 has 14 amino acids. This chain's CDR3 is CASTWGSSYNEQFF. As DNA, the CDR3 is TGTGCCAGCACTTGGGGGAGTTCCTACAATGAGCAGTTCTTC.

A single count supports this clone. The chain joins TRBV27 to TRBJ2-5; D possibly corresponds to TRBD1 (5 bases). This CDR3 comprises 13 residues. Germline V gene sequence: CDR1 MNHEY, CDR2 SMNVEV (reference sequence). The V and J ends lost 7 bases and 5 bases respectively, with 14 bases between them. The CDR3 bases are TGTGCCAGCAAGGGGCAGGGAAGGGAGACCCAGTACTTC. Its protein is CASKGQGRETQYF.

The chain combines TRBV6-5 with TRBJ2-7, with D possibly being TRBD1 or TRBD2 (5 bases each). The V and J ends lost 0 bases and 0 bases respectively, with 9 bases between them. Looked up from germline, CDR1 is MNHEY and CDR2 is SVGAGI. This CDR3 comprises 15 residues. The CDR3 here is CASSYSRDLSYEQYF. The DNA for the CDR3 is TGTGCCAGCAGTTACTCTAGGGACCTCTCCTACGAGCAGTACTTC.

This clone was seen only a few times. This rearrangement joins TRBV7-9 to TRBJ2-1; possibly TRBD1 for D (6 bases). The CDR3 consists of 19 residues. Germline values: CDR1 SEHNR, CDR2 FQNEAQ (reference sequence). Trimming shortened V by 5 bases and J by 0 bases, and 23 bases separated the two germline ends. The DNA of the CDR3 is TGTGCCAGCAGCGGGGACAATTCCCCTATAAAGAGCTCCTACAATGAGCAGTTCTTC. Amino acid sequence: CASSGDNSPIKSSYNEQFF. Full variable domain (remainder filled in from reference TRBV7-9 and TRBJ2-1): DTGVSQNPRHKITKRGQNVTFRCDPISEHNRLYWYRQTLGQGPEFLTYFQNEAQLEKSRLLSDRFSAERPKGSFSTLEIQRTEQGDSAMYLCASSGDNSPIKSSYNEQFFGPGTRLTVL.

The V call is TRBV11-2, the J call TRBJ1-3; D is possibly TRBD1 (5 bases). Germline V gene sequence: CDR1 SGHAT, CDR2 FQNNGV. The ends were cut back, 3 bases at V and 4 bases at J, with 10 bases in the middle. This CDR3 has 14 residues. As DNA, the CDR3 is TGTGCCAGCAGCTTTCAGGGTTACGGAAACACCATATATTTT. Translating it yields CASSFQGYGNTIYF. The full variable domain, in which reference TRBV11-2 and TRBJ1-3 provide the parts outside the CDR3, is EAGVAQSPRYKIIEKRQSVAFWCNPISGHATLYWYQQILGQGPKLLIQFQNNGVVDDSQLPKDRFSAERLKGVDSTLKIQPAKLEDSAVYLCASSFQGYGNTIYFGEGSWLTVV.

V is TRBV12-5 and J is TRBJ2-2; the D gene is possibly TRBD2 (6 bases). CDR1 is LGHNT, CDR2 FRNRAP, per germline. V was pared by 9 bases and J by 4 bases, with 12 bases between. The CDR3 sequence is 13 residues long. The CDR3 nucleotides are TGTGCTAGCCGTTGGGGGGTCACCGGGGAGCTGTTTTTT. Protein sequence: CASRWGVTGELFF.

The chain joins TRBV6-1 to TRBJ1-2; no definite D call. CDR1 and CDR2 (germline): MNHNS, SASEGT. CDR3 length equals 13 residues. Trimming removed 8 bases at V and 0 bases at J, with 10 bases between. CDR3 region: CASGDSSNYGYTF. DNA of the CDR3: TGTGCCAGCGGGGATTCCTCTAACTATGGCTACACCTTC.

The chain links TRBV5-4 to TRBJ2-3, with TRBD1 identical over 9 bases. The germline CDR1 and CDR2 sequences are SGHNT and YYREEE (reference sequence). V was clipped by 0 bases and J by 3 bases; unmatched bases: 2. The CDR3 is made up of 15 amino acids. In DNA, the CDR3 is TGTGCCAGCAGCTTGGACAGGGGGCGGACAGATACGCAGTATTTT. It encodes CASSLDRGRTDTQYF.

This clone was observed a handful of times. This chain connects TRBV29-1 to TRBJ2-2, with D hard to call. This CDR3 has 15 residues. Germline CDR1 SQVTM, CDR2 ANQGSEA. V was trimmed by 0 bases and J by 2 bases, leaving 10 bases between them. CDR3 protein: CSVEDPGLNTGELFF. CDR3 coding DNA: TGCAGCGTTGAAGACCCCGGGTTAAACACCGGGGAGCTGTTTTTT.

This rearrangement joins TRBV7-9 to TRBJ1-5, with a weak D call TRBD1 (5 bases). There are 14 residues in the CDR3. Germline V gene data show CDR1 as SEHNR and CDR2 as FQNEAQ (reference sequence). V shed 1 base and J shed 7 bases, with 11 bases lying between them. CDR3 nucleotides: TGTGCCAGCAGCTTAGACGGGGGGGACCAGCCCCAGCATTTT. Protein sequence: CASSLDGGDQPQHF.

CDR3 sequence (DNA): TGTGCCAGCTCGGACAGAACCTCGGGCACTGAAGCTTTCTTT. Protein: CASSDRTSGTEAFF. This chain joins TRBV19 and TRBJ1-1; D may be TRBD1 (6 bases). Germline V gene sequence: CDR1 LNHDA, CDR2 SQIVND (reference sequence). Trimming took 9 bases from V and 4 from J, leaving 18 bases between them. The CDR3 contains 14 residues.